The 20 T cell receptor beta chains listed next were all sequenced from one sample in a study of blood T cell repertoires in COVID-19. Sequenced by immunoSEQ multiplex PCR; TCRdb stores in-frame clones only, minus some. The repertoire has 90,000 or so clones, 75% to 90% of them found once; the top ten carry under 5.5%. The specimen was peripheral blood. The receptors shown here come from a man in his 60s with COVID-19, enrolled during active disease.

This chain connects TRBV7-8 to TRBJ2-1, with a possible D match to TRBD1 (5 bases). This CDR3 is built from 14 residues. Germline loops: CDR1 SGHVS, CDR2 FQNEAQ. V shed 1 base and J shed 4 bases, with 8 bases lying between them. The chain's CDR3 is CASSLGQGYNEQFF. In DNA, the CDR3 is TGTGCCAGCAGCTTAGGCCAGGGATACAATGAGCAGTTCTTC. Supplemented by reference TRBV7-8 and TRBJ2-1, the full variable domain reads GAGVSQSPRYKVAKRGQDVALRCDPISGHVSLFWYQQALGQGPEFLTYFQNEAQLDKSGLPSDRFFAERPEGSVSTLKIQRTQQEDSAVYLCASSLGQGYNEQFFGPGTRLTVL.

The V and J genes are TRBV27 and TRBJ2-3; TRBD2 aligns across 8 bases. With 2 bases clipped from V and 7 bases from J, the junction kept 5 bases outside the gene matches. Germline V gives CDR1 MNHEY, CDR2 SMNVEV (reference sequence). The CDR3 extends over 14 amino acids. The CDR3 loop is CASSLGLALNTQYF. DNA for the CDR3: TGTGCCAGCAGTTTAGGACTAGCTTTAAATACGCAGTATTTT.

V is TRBV20-1 and J is TRBJ2-7; D gene uncertain. CDR1 and CDR2 from the germline V gene are DFQATT and SNEGSKA (reference sequence). This CDR3 is built from 10 residues. Trimming shortened V by 5 bases and J by 4 bases, and 6 bases separated the two germline ends. CDR3 region: CSASIYEQYF. CDR3 bases: TGCAGTGCTTCAATTTACGAGCAGTACTTC.

This sequence joins TRBV10-2 and TRBJ1-2; D perhaps matches TRBD1 (6 bases). V was shortened by 5 bases and J by 6 bases, with 16 bases between the two germline ends. The length of the CDR3 is 14 residues. The germline gives CDR1 WSHSY, CDR2 SAAADI. The CDR3 protein is CASSPSGAYNGYTF. In DNA, the CDR3 is TGCGCCAGCAGTCCATCAGGGGCTTACAATGGCTACACCTTC.

This clone was recorded a few times. This chain connects TRBV6-5 to TRBJ1-4; a possible D gene is TRBD1 (5 bases). V lost 6 bases and J 7 bases, leaving 12 bases between the germline ends. Germline V gene lookup returns CDR1 MNHEY and CDR2 SVGAGI. This CDR3 has 13 residues. DNA for the CDR3: TGTGCCAGCAGGCCAGGGAGGCTTGAAAAACTGTTTTTT. It is translated as CASRPGRLEKLFF.

The genes are TRBV5-1 and TRBJ1-1; TRBD1 aligns across 8 bases. The CDR3 runs 15 residues. Losses at the gene ends were 4 bases for V and 4 bases for J; bases not matched to a gene: 9. The V gene's germline CDR1 is SGHRS and CDR2 YFSETQ. The CDR3 DNA is TGCGCCAGCAGCATTTCCGGGACAGGCGGCACTGAAGCTTTCTTT. Its translation is CASSISGTGGTEAFF. Full variable domain (rest looked up from reference TRBV5-1 and TRBJ1-1): KAGVTQTPRYLIKTRGQQVTLSCSPISGHRSVSWYQQTPGQGLQFLFEYFSETQRNKGNFPGRFSGRQFSNSRSEMNVSTLELGDSALYLCASSISGTGGTEAFFGQGTRLTVV.

This chain uses TRBV27 with TRBJ2-7, with D unclear. The germline gives CDR1 MNHEY, CDR2 SMNVEV (reference sequence). This CDR3 contains 11 residues. V dropped 3 bases and J dropped 4 bases, with 4 bases sitting between them. The CDR3 region has the DNA TGTGCCAGCAGTTTCGGGTACGAGCAGTACTTC. It encodes CASSFGYEQYF.

The rearrangement uses TRBV30 and TRBJ2-1, with 8 bases aligning to TRBD2. CDR3 length: 15 amino acids. Trimming cost V 2 bases and J 7 bases; bases outside gene matches: 10. CDR1 GTSNPN and CDR2 SVGIG come from the germline V gene (reference sequence). This CDR3 reads CAWSNPWASGNEQFF. Here the CDR3 DNA reads TGTGCCTGGAGTAACCCCTGGGCTAGCGGGAATGAGCAGTTCTTC.

The V gene is TRBV6-5, the J gene TRBJ1-3; weak D call: TRBD1 (5 bases). CDR1 MNHEY and CDR2 SVGAGI come from the germline V gene. This CDR3 is 15 amino acids long. With 0 bases removed from V and 3 bases from J, the gap between germline ends came to 9 bases. The CDR3, as DNA: TGTGCCAGCAGTTACTCGAGCAGGGATGGAAACACCATATATTTT. Protein product: CASSYSSRDGNTIYF.

About this clone: Germline is not matched at one junction end, which may reflect a read error. The J gene is TRBJ2-1, the V gene TRBV7-7; 11 positions match TRBD1. This CDR3 has 14 residues. Germline values: CDR1 SSHAT, CDR2 FNYEAQ (reference sequence). The CDR3 nucleotides are TGTGCTAGCAGCTTAGGAGGACAGGGGGCGGAGCAGTTCTTC. As protein: CASSLGGQGAEQFF.

The V and J genes are TRBV11-2 and TRBJ1-3; 7 bases align to TRBD1. Unmatched junction bases numbered 6, after V lost 4 bases and J lost 0 bases. There are 16 residues in the CDR3. Germline loops: CDR1 SGHAT, CDR2 FQNNGV. The CDR3 is CASSYRGRSSGNTIYF. CDR3 nucleotides: TGTGCCAGCAGCTACAGGGGCAGAAGCTCTGGAAACACCATATATTTT. Looking up the rest from reference TRBV11-2 and TRBJ1-3 gives the full variable domain: EAGVAQSPRYKIIEKRQSVAFWCNPISGHATLYWYQQILGQGPKLLIQFQNNGVVDDSQLPKDRFSAERLKGVDSTLKIQPAKLEDSAVYLCASSYRGRSSGNTIYFGEGSWLTVV.

The CDR3 sequence: CASGDDRGRTEAFF. CDR3 sequence (DNA): TGTGCCAGCGGAGACGACAGGGGTCGAACTGAAGCTTTCTTT. The chain links TRBV11-2 to TRBJ1-1; TRBD1 agrees at 8 bases. CDR1 is SGHAT and CDR2 is FQNNGV in the germline V gene. The CDR3 sequence is 14 residues long. Germline trimming cut 8 bases from V and 5 bases from J; bases unmatched to any gene: 10.

The chain carries TRBV7-2 and TRBJ1-1; 7 bases match TRBD1. CDR1 SGHTA and CDR2 FQGNSA come from the germline V gene. The CDR3 runs 14 residues. Trimming took 0 bases from V and 6 from J; bases not matched to a gene: 4. CDR3: CASSLAGGASEAFF. The CDR3 DNA is TGTGCCAGCAGCTTAGCAGGGGGCGCTTCTGAAGCTTTCTTT.

The chain is built from TRBV18 and TRBJ1-5, with 7 bases that match TRBD1. The CDR3 is 14 amino acids. CDR1 is KGHSH and CDR2 is LQKENI in the germline V gene. Unmatched junction bases numbered 6, after V lost 1 base and J lost 9 bases. The CDR3 nucleotides are TGTGCCAGCTCACCACTTCAGGGGGAACTGCCCCAGCATTTT. It yields the protein CASSPLQGELPQHF.

V usage is TRBV10-3 and J usage is TRBJ1-1, with a weak D call TRBD1 (5 bases). Trimming removed 4 bases from V and 4 bases from J, with 10 bases in between. Germline CDR1 is ENHRY and CDR2 is SYGVKD. The CDR3 covers 13 residues. The CDR3 here is CAISGREGTEAFF. The CDR3 DNA is TGTGCCATCAGTGGCAGGGAAGGCACTGAAGCTTTCTTT.

This CDR3 is CASSKGNGIFYQPQHF. In DNA form, the CDR3 reads TGTGCCAGTAGTAAGGGGAACGGAATCTTTTATCAGCCCCAGCATTTT. The V call is TRBV19, the J call TRBJ1-5; D might be TRBD1 (5 bases). With 4 bases removed from V and 5 bases from J, the gap between germline ends came to 18 bases. CDR1 is LNHDA, CDR2 SQIVND, per germline (reference sequence). This CDR3 spans 16 amino acids.

V is TRBV3-1 (or the pseudogene TRBV3-2) and J is TRBJ2-1, with 7 bases aligning to TRBD2. The CDR3 has 15 amino acids. Per the germline V gene, CDR1 is LGHDT and CDR2 is YNNKEL (reference sequence). V shed 1 base, J shed 3 bases, and the junction held 3 bases outside the gene matches. The CDR3 DNA reads TGTGCCAGCAGCCAAGGAAGCGGGAACTACAATGAGCAGTTCTTC. This encodes CASSQGSGNYNEQFF.

The chain has TRBV24-1 and TRBJ2-5; 10 bases align to TRBD2. With 6 bases clipped from V and 5 bases from J, the junction kept 5 bases outside the gene matches. Germline CDR1 and CDR2: KGHDR and SFDVKD. The CDR3 length is 14 residues. The CDR3 DNA reads TGTGCCACCAGTACCAGCGGGAGGGAGGAGACCCAGTACTTC. Translation gives CATSTSGREETQYF.

CDR3 in amino acids: CASSLRAGYEQYF. The CDR3 bases are TGTGCCAGCAGCCTGAGGGCCGGATACGAGCAGTACTTC. The chain links TRBV7-3 to TRBJ2-7, with D possibly TRBD2 on 5 matching bases. From germline, CDR1 is SGHTA and CDR2 FQGTGA. V lost 5 bases and J lost 4, with 12 bases in between. This CDR3 has 13 amino acids.

The chain has TRBV7-7 and TRBJ2-5; D remains ambiguous. Germline V gives CDR1 SSHAT, CDR2 FNYEAQ (reference sequence). The CDR3 extends over 13 amino acids. The V end lost 2 bases, the J end lost 5 bases, and 9 bases lay between the germline ends. The CDR3 region has the DNA TGTGCCAGCAGCTTAACCCTCCAGGAGACCCAGTACTTC. Protein: CASSLTLQETQYF.